One TCR beta chain is described in this entry. This record comes from a study of blood T cell repertoires in COVID-19. Germline values: CDR1 SGHVS, CDR2 FQNEAQ. The V gene lost 5 bases and the J gene lost 0 bases, with 14 bases spanning the gap. The CDR3 totals 16 residues. Clones were read by immunoSEQ multiplex PCR, and TCRdb kept only the in-frame ones, dropping some. The data show about 300,000 clones, less than 85% seen once. The sequence was obtained from a woman in her forties or fifties who had recovered from COVID-19. This chain connects TRBV7-8 to TRBJ1-5; tentative D call: TRBD1 (6 bases). The source material was PBMCs or T cells enriched from blood (not recorded which). Written as DNA, the CDR3 is TGTGCCAGCAGCATCCTCCCGGGACATAGCAATCAGCCCCAGCATTTT. Protein product: CASSILPGHSNQPQHF. Full variable domain (remainder filled in from reference TRBV7-8 and TRBJ1-5): GAGVSQSPRYKVAKRGQDVALRCDPISGHVSLFWYQQALGQGPEFLTYFQNEAQLDKSGLPSDRFFAERPEGSVSTLKIQRTQQEDSAVYLCASSILPGHSNQPQHFGDGTRLSIL.